These 18 T cell receptor beta chains originate from one sample sequenced in a study of glioma-infiltrating T cells. The iRepertoire nested amplicon-rescue multiplex PCR amplified TCR alpha and beta CDR3s from RNA. TCRdb fed the multiplex PCR reads into MiXCR, producing one record per CDR3 protein. The data show around 130,000 distinct CDR3 sequences, 20% to 25% seen once. Sequenced sample: glioma tissue, nonneoplastic brain tissue, or PBMCs (not recorded which). The source is a human donor with low-grade glioma or glioblastoma, undergoing nonglioma brain surgery, or in good health (not recorded which).

This clonotype was counted many times. This rearrangement joins TRBV7-9 to TRBJ1-4; the match to TRBD1 covers 7 bases. The junction had 0 bases not matched to a gene; V was cut back by 8 bases and J by 3 bases. This CDR3 is built from 12 residues. Germline CDR1 is SEHNR and CDR2 is FQNEAQ (reference sequence). In nucleotides, the CDR3 is TGTGCCAGCCAGGGGGCTAATGAAAAACTGTTTTTT. Residues: CASQGANEKLFF.

Many counts were recorded for this clonotype. The gene calls are TRBV15 and TRBJ2-5; D gene uncertain. V lost 6 bases to trimming and J lost 1 base, with 15 bases between them. This CDR3 has 15 amino acids. Germline V gene data show CDR1 as LNHNV and CDR2 as YYDKDF (reference sequence). CDR3 nucleotide sequence: TGTGCCACCAGGGGCTGGCAGGCGTCCCAAGAGACCCAGTACTTC. Residues: CATRGWQASQETQYF.

This clonotype was counted a few times. The chain employs TRBV29-1 and TRBJ2-1; TRBD1 aligns across 7 bases. The ends lost 3 bases at V and 10 bases at J; junction bases unmatched: 0. Germline values: CDR1 SQVTM, CDR2 ANQGSEA. This CDR3 has 10 residues. CDR3 DNA sequence: TGCAGCGTTGAGACAGGGGAGCAGTTCTTC. Protein product: CSVETGEQFF.

This clonotype was recorded a few times. The genes are TRBV7-9 and TRBJ2-2, with a tentative D call TRBD2 (5 bases). Germline CDR1 and CDR2: SEHNR and FQNEAQ (reference sequence). V was shortened by 0 bases and J by 6 bases, with 14 bases between the two germline ends. The CDR3 is 16 amino acids. The CDR3 sequence: CASSLANRGGPGELFF. The CDR3 region has the DNA TGTGCCAGCAGCTTAGCTAACAGAGGAGGCCCCGGGGAGCTGTTTTTT.

The rearrangement uses TRBV6-2 or TRBV6-3 and TRBJ2-5; 9 bases fit TRBD2. The CDR3 runs 13 residues. The V segment lost 5 bases and the J segment 3 bases; nucleotides outside the gene matches: 1. From germline, CDR1 is MNHEY and CDR2 SVGEGT. The CDR3 is CASSQRGEETQYF. The CDR3 nucleotides read TGTGCCAGCAGTCAGCGGGGGGAAGAGACCCAGTACTTC.

Many counts were recorded for this clonotype. The chain employs TRBV6-1 and TRBJ2-5; possible D gene TRBD1, 6 bases. CDR1 and CDR2 from the germline V gene are MNHNS and SASEGT. The CDR3 sequence is 13 residues long. V was trimmed by 8 bases and J by 1 base, leaving 11 bases between them. The CDR3 loop is CASVTGFQETQYF. The CDR3 nucleotides are TGTGCCAGCGTGACAGGTTTCCAAGAGACCCAGTACTTC.

This clonotype was seen repeatedly, ten times or more. The V and J genes are TRBV6-6 and TRBJ2-1; D is ambiguous. V was trimmed by 2 bases and J by 7 bases, leaving 6 bases between them. CDR3 length equals 12 residues. Looked up from germline, CDR1 is MNHNY and CDR2 is SVGAGI (reference sequence). The CDR3 DNA follows: TGTGCCAGCAGTTACGGGGATAATGAGCAGTTCTTC. It specifies CASSYGDNEQFF.

With regard to this clonotype: The germline gene is not matched at one end of the junction; a read error may be the cause. This sequence joins TRBV20-1 and TRBJ1-1, with D possibly matching TRBD1 (5 bases). The V gene's germline CDR1 is DFQATT and CDR2 SNEGSKA (reference sequence). This CDR3 comprises 12 residues. CDR3 DNA: TGCGGTGCTAGGTGGGGGGGGACTGAAGCTTTCTTT. Amino acids: CGARWGGTEAFF.

Ten or more counts support this clonotype. The V call is TRBV20-1, the J call TRBJ1-5, with D tentatively TRBD1 (5 bases). Germline V gives CDR1 DFQATT, CDR2 SNEGSKA (reference sequence). There are 14 residues in the CDR3. V lost 3 bases and J lost 3, with 12 bases in between. The CDR3 bases are TGCAGTGCTAGTCACAGGCAAATCAATCAGCCCCAGCATTTT. Its translation is CSASHRQINQPQHF.

This clonotype has ten or more counts. CDR3 in amino acids: CASSFNSYTEAFF. For the CDR3, the DNA is TGCGCCAGCAGCTTCAACAGCTACACTGAAGCTTTCTTT. The chain uses TRBV5-1 and TRBJ1-1; D remains ambiguous. With 2 bases removed from V and 3 bases from J, the gap between germline ends came to 8 bases. CDR3 length equals 13 residues. The V gene's germline CDR1 is SGHRS and CDR2 YFSETQ.

This rearrangement joins TRBV7-2 to TRBJ1-5; D is perhaps TRBD1 (6 bases). CDR1 SGHTA and CDR2 FQGNSA come from the germline V gene. The CDR3 is made up of 16 amino acids. Trimming pared 4 bases from V and 0 bases from J, leaving 13 bases between. The CDR3 sequence is CASSSRGAYSNQPQHF. Written as DNA, the CDR3 is TGTGCCAGCAGCTCCAGGGGCGCATATAGCAATCAGCCCCAGCATTTT. Full variable domain (remainder filled in from reference TRBV7-2 and TRBJ1-5): GAGVSQSPSNKVTEKGKDVELRCDPISGHTALYWYRQSLGQGLEFLIYFQGNSAPDKSGLPSDRFSAERTGGSVSTLTIQRTQQEDSAVYLCASSSRGAYSNQPQHFGDGTRLSIL.

The chain uses TRBV7-2 and TRBJ2-5; 10 nucleotides agree with TRBD2. V dropped 4 bases and J dropped 4; count of bases not matched to a gene: 6. The CDR3 runs to 15 residues. Germline CDR1 is SGHTA and CDR2 is FQGNSA. The CDR3 DNA reads TGTGCCAGCAGCTGGCTAGCGGGGGCGGTAGAGACCCAGTACTTC. Translation gives CASSWLAGAVETQYF.

This clonotype was seen only a few times. V gene TRBV6-1 combines with J gene TRBJ2-3; 8 bases match TRBD2. Germline values: CDR1 MNHNS, CDR2 SASEGT. Trimming at V came to 7 bases and at J to 0 bases, leaving 6 bases not matched to a gene. The CDR3 totals 15 residues. CDR3 nucleotides: TGTGCCAGCAAGACGGGGGGGCCGAGCACAGATACGCAGTATTTT. Residues: CASKTGGPSTDTQYF.

The genes are TRBV19 and TRBJ2-5; D remains unclear. This CDR3 comprises 12 residues. V was pared by 4 bases and J by 2 bases, with 5 bases between. Germline CDR1 reads LNHDA; CDR2 reads SQIVND (reference sequence). This CDR3 is CASSTQQETQYF. In DNA, the CDR3 is TGTGCCAGTAGTACCCAACAAGAGACCCAGTACTTC.

The rearrangement joins TRBV7-8 to TRBJ2-5; 10 bases fit TRBD1. V trimming: 5 bases; J trimming: 1 base; junction bases outside the gene matches: 7. The germline gives CDR1 SGHVS, CDR2 FQNEAQ. This CDR3 is 16 amino acids long. CDR3 DNA sequence: TGTGCCAGCAGCCGACAGGGGGCCATCGCCCAAGAGACCCAGTACTTC. Residues: CASSRQGAIAQETQYF.

The CDR3 loop is CASSRVGAAPRTEAFF. In nucleotides, the CDR3 is TGCGCCAGCAGCCGGGTAGGGGCAGCGCCGAGGACTGAAGCTTTCTTT. J is TRBJ1-1 and V is TRBV5-1; the D gene is possibly TRBD1 (5 bases). Trimming stripped 4 bases from V and 5 bases from J, with 21 bases between. The CDR3 has 16 residues. The germline gives CDR1 SGHRS, CDR2 YFSETQ.

This clonotype has only a few counts. The chain couples TRBV7-2 to TRBJ2-3, with 13 bases fitting TRBD2. Trimming removed 5 bases from V and 0 bases from J; junction bases left unmatched: 8. The CDR3 is 18 residues long. Per the germline V gene, CDR1 is SGHTA and CDR2 is FQGNSA. Here the CDR3 reads CASSREGTSGVSTDTQYF. The CDR3 nucleotides read TGTGCCAGCAGCCGTGAAGGGACTAGCGGGGTTAGCACAGATACGCAGTATTTT.

This clonotype was recorded a few times. The genes are TRBV20-1 and TRBJ2-1; possible D gene TRBD2, 7 bases. This CDR3 region has 14 residues. Germline loops: CDR1 DFQATT, CDR2 SNEGSKA (reference sequence). The V end lost 4 bases, the J end lost 4 bases, and 14 bases lay between the germline ends. The CDR3 loop is CSAKGLGGYNEQFF. The CDR3 DNA reads TGCAGTGCTAAAGGACTAGGGGGGTACAATGAGCAGTTCTTC.